These T cell receptor beta chains were read from a single sample in a study of T cell responses to AZD1222 COVID-19 vaccine. Sequencing was performed with immunoSEQ multiplex PCR; in TCRdb, only in-frame clones are kept and a portion is missing. The table records about 180,000 clones, about 93% of them present only once. The sample here was peripheral blood, taken 28 days after the second dose of the MenACWY control vaccine. The receptors originated from an adult who received the MenACWY meningococcal vaccine as a control. The CDR3 runs from the conserved cysteine through the conserved F or W. A D gene is named only where the DNA matches it firmly. Size values are once, few and many counts, or a class for expanded clones, and some rows have none.

D gene	V gene	J gene	clone size	CDR3 protein	CDR3 DNA
.	TRBV5-5	TRBJ1-2	.	CASSSTGGYGYTF	TGTGCCAGCAGCTCGACAGGAGGCTATGGCTACACCTTC
.	TRBV4-3	TRBJ1-3	.	CASSQDRLGGGNTIYF	TGCGCCAGCAGCCAAGACCGCCTTGGGGGTGGAAACACCATATATTTT
TRBD1	TRBV5-5	TRBJ1-1	.	CASSLDRGRSEAFF	TGTGCCAGCAGCTTGGACAGGGGAAGGAGTGAAGCTTTCTTT
.	TRBV2	TRBJ1-6	few	CASKEPGKNSPLHF	TGTGCCAGCAAAGAGCCAGGGAAAAATTCACCCCTCCACTTT
.	TRBV19	TRBJ1-5	.	CASSPTARQDYQPQHF	TGTGCCAGTAGTCCTACCGCCCGTCAAGATTACCAGCCCCAGCATTTT
TRBD2	TRBV2	TRBJ2-1	.	CASSEERGSQEQFF	TGTGCCAGCAGTGAGGAGCGGGGGAGCCAGGAGCAGTTCTTC
.	TRBV30	TRBJ1-6	.	CAWSVQGRNNSPLHF	TGTGCCTGGAGTGTACAGGGAAGGAATAATTCACCCCTCCACTTT
.	TRBV7-9	TRBJ2-3	.	CASARVGGTDTQYF	TGTGCCAGCGCCCGGGTGGGCGGCACAGATACGCAGTATTTT
.	TRBV19	TRBJ2-2	.	CASSDGQINTGELFF	TGTGCCAGTAGTGACGGACAGATAAACACCGGGGAGCTGTTTTTT
.	TRBV27	TRBJ2-7	.	CASSFTGPYEQYF	TGTGCCAGCAGTTTTACCGGGCCTTACGAGCAGTACTTC
.	TRBV7-2	TRBJ1-1	.	CASSLAAVNTEAFF	TGTGCCAGCAGCTTAGCGGCGGTGAACACTGAAGCTTTCTTT
.	TRBV7-2	TRBJ2-5	.	CASSYGAWAETQYF	TGTGCCAGCAGCTACGGGGCCTGGGCCGAGACCCAGTACTTC
TRBD1	TRBV5-8	TRBJ1-4	once	CASSVDRGNEKLFF	TGTGCCAGCAGCGTCGACAGGGGGAATGAAAAACTGTTTTTT
.	TRBV13	TRBJ1-5	.	CASSLGLGNQPQHF	TGTGCCAGCAGCTTAGGACTGGGCAATCAGCCCCAGCATTTT
.	TRBV6-2/TRBV6-3	TRBJ1-2	.	CASSYPGDYGYTF	TGTGCCAGCAGTTACCCGGGGGACTATGGCTACACCTTC
TRBD2	TRBV28	TRBJ2-7	.	CASSPQLAGRSKEQYF	TGTGCCAGCAGTCCCCAACTAGCGGGGCGCTCAAAGGAGCAGTACTTC
.	TRBV28	TRBJ1-3	.	CASSLLGASGNTIYF	TGTGCCAGCAGTTTACTGGGGGCTTCTGGAAACACCATATATTTT
.	TRBV2	TRBJ2-4	.	CAIQVLTGAKNIQYF	TGTGCCATCCAGGTCTTGACAGGAGCCAAAAACATTCAGTACTTC
TRBD1	TRBV7-6	TRBJ2-2	.	CASSLDQGVAGELFF	TGTGCCAGCAGTTTAGACCAGGGGGTGGCCGGGGAGCTGTTTTTT
.	TRBV6-5	TRBJ1-5	.	CASSYSWGNQPQHF	TGTGCCAGCAGTTACTCTTGGGGCAATCAGCCCCAGCATTTT
.	TRBV7-9	TRBJ2-1	.	CASSNHLNHNEQFF	TGTGCCAGCAGCAACCATCTCAATCACAATGAGCAGTTCTTC
TRBD2	TRBV4-1	TRBJ2-7	.	CASSHGRVAGLSSYEQYF	TGCGCCAGCAGCCATGGAAGGGTAGCGGGGCTAAGCTCCTACGAGCAGTACTTC
.	TRBV19	TRBJ1-2	.	CASSISGYRPYTF	TGTGCCAGTAGTATTTCCGGGTACCGTCCCTACACCTTC
.	TRBV21-1	TRBJ1-2	.	CASSKVNRGYGYTF	TGTGCCAGCAGCAAAGTGAACCGTGGCTATGGCTACACCTTC
.	TRBV18	TRBJ1-2	.	CASSETENYGYTF	TGTGCCAGCTCAGAGACAGAGAACTATGGCTACACCTTC
.	TRBV18	TRBJ1-3	.	CASSPRIVSGNTIYF	TGTGCCAGCTCACCCCGGATCGTCTCTGGAAACACCATATATTTT
.	TRBV10-3	TRBJ2-7	.	CAISESRQPYEQYF	TGTGCCATCAGTGAATCGAGACAGCCCTACGAGCAGTACTTC
.	TRBV15	TRBJ2-7	.	CATSRDQGTYDEQYF	TGTGCCACCAGCAGAGATCAGGGCACCTACGACGAGCAGTACTTC
TRBD1	TRBV7-8	TRBJ1-3	.	CASSPGQANTIYF	TGTGCCAGCAGCCCCGGACAGGCAAACACCATATATTTT
.	TRBV5-1	TRBJ1-1	.	CASSWQGTEAFF	TGCGCCAGCAGCTGGCAGGGGACTGAAGCTTTCTTT
TRBD1	TRBV4-1	TRBJ1-4	.	CASAPQGQLATNEKLFF	TGCGCCAGCGCCCCGCAGGGACAGTTAGCAACTAATGAAAAACTGTTTTTT
.	TRBV9	TRBJ1-1	.	CASSTNVNTEAFF	TGTGCCAGCAGCACAAATGTGAACACTGAAGCTTTCTTT
TRBD2	TRBV28	TRBJ2-1	.	CASSWTSGGPQFF	TGTGCCAGCAGTTGGACTAGCGGGGGCCCGCAGTTCTTC
.	TRBV6-1	TRBJ2-1	.	CASSEPHRDEQFF	TGTGCCAGCAGTGAGCCCCACCGGGATGAGCAGTTCTTC
TRBD1	TRBV6-5	TRBJ1-3	.	CASSRDRGTGNTIYF	TGTGCCAGCAGTCGCGACAGGGGGACTGGAAACACCATATATTTT
.	TRBV10-2	TRBJ2-5	.	CASSDVPGAGMGGYF	TGCGCCAGCAGTGATGTCCCTGGGGCCGGGATGGGCGGTTACTTC
TRBD1	TRBV6-1	TRBJ1-2	.	CASSEWGQSYTF	TGTGCCAGCAGTGAATGGGGACAGTCCTACACCTTC
.	TRBV28	TRBJ2-7	.	CASTTTGRVYEQYF	TGTGCCAGCACTACGACAGGGAGGGTCTACGAGCAGTACTTC
.	TRBV18	TRBJ2-3	.	CASSPPSRDTQYF	TGTGCCAGCTCACCCCCCAGTCGCGATACGCAGTATTTT
.	TRBV5-1	TRBJ1-1	.	CASSLGVGNTEAFF	TGCGCCAGCAGCTTGGGAGTGGGGAACACTGAAGCTTTCTTT
.	TRBV9	TRBJ1-6	.	CASSGGERSPLHF	TGTGCCAGCAGCGGGGGGGAGCGGTCACCCCTCCACTTT
.	TRBV5-1	TRBJ2-1	.	CASSLIGRGPRAHEQFF	TGCGCCAGCAGCTTGATAGGTCGGGGGCCCCGTGCCCATGAGCAGTTCTTC
TRBD1	TRBV5-8	TRBJ1-2	.	CASCRTGMTNYGYTF	TGTGCCAGCTGCCGGACAGGGATGACTAACTATGGCTACACCTTC
TRBD1	TRBV6-2/TRBV6-3	TRBJ1-2	once	CASSSSDRGREGYTF	TGTGCCAGCAGTTCCTCGGACAGGGGGCGCGAAGGCTACACCTTC
TRBD1	TRBV28	TRBJ2-7	.	CASSFITQGITYEQYF	TGTGCCAGCAGTTTTATTACACAGGGGATTACCTACGAGCAGTACTTC